This T cell receptor beta chain comes out of a study of long-term antiretroviral therapy in people with HIV. Study details: The earliest specimens came about a decade ahead of the 2015 immediate-ART recommendation. Overall study results and limits: Clonotypes expanded prior to ART showed repertoire dominance at all sampled time points. Collection spanned 2004 to 2017; ART regimens may be less effective than current ones.

In this sample, this clone turned up once. The antigen is undetermined. Each contributor possessed a minimum of one pre-ART and a minimum of two post-ART PBMC samples. Samples were assayed with immunoSEQ v3.0 at survey level. Measured with immunoSEQ multiplex PCR; TCRdb has only the in-frame clones, and not every one. The table includes 31,000 or so clones, 90% to 97% detected once. This CDR3 has 12 amino acids. Germline assignment: CDR1 SNHLY and CDR2 FYNNEI. Trimming pared 8 bases from V and 4 bases from J, leaving 11 bases between. This chain joins TRBV2 and TRBJ1-2; D is possibly TRBD1 (6 bases). The source was unsorted PBMCs, collected roughly 6.4 years after starting antiretroviral therapy. This clonotype was sampled from a man aged 30 to 45 with HIV. The CDR3 region has the DNA TGTGCCAGCGGGGGGCAGAGCTATGGCTACACCTTC. Translation gives CASGGQSYGYTF.